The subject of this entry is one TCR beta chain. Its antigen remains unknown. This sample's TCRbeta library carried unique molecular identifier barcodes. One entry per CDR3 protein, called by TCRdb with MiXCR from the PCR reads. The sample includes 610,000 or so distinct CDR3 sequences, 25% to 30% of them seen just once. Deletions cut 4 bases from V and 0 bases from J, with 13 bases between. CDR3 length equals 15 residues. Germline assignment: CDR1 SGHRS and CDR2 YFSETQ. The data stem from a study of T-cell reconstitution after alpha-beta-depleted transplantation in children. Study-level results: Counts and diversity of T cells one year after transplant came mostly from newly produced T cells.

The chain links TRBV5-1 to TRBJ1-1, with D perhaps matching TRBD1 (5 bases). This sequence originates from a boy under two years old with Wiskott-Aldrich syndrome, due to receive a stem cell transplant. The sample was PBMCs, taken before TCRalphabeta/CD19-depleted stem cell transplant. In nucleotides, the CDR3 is TGCGCCAGCAGCGACCCGGGACTAATGAACACTGAAGCTTTCTTT. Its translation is CASSDPGLMNTEAFF. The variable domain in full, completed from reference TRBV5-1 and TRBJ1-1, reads KAGVTQTPRYLIKTRGQQVTLSCSPISGHRSVSWYQQTPGQGLQFLFEYFSETQRNKGNFPGRFSGRQFSNSRSEMNVSTLELGDSALYLCASSDPGLMNTEAFFGQGTRLTVV.